The entry below gives a single T cell receptor (beta chain) sequence along with its context. The antigen is unknown. The study ran its PCR with 60 Vbeta and 13 Jbeta primers. Libraries were prepared by immunoSEQ multiplex PCR; TCRdb keeps only in-frame clonotypes and omits some of them. The data hold roughly 140,000 clones, with 60% to 80% observed a single time. Germline V lookup: CDR1 SEHNR, CDR2 FQNEAQ (reference sequence). This CDR3 has 14 amino acids. With 5 bases clipped from V and 6 bases from J, the junction kept 5 bases outside the gene matches. The sample is drawn from a study of cytomegalovirus exposure and HLA in healthy donors. Regarding the study as a whole: Highest at DRB1 and lowest at HLA-C, TCR association rates differed among HLA loci in a later analysis.

The chain combines TRBV7-9 with TRBJ1-5; 9 positions match TRBD1. The specimen sequenced was PBMCs. This receptor was taken from a male donor in good health and CMV-seronegative. CDR3 nucleotides: TGTGCCAGCAGCCGGACAGGGGATGGTCAGCCCCAGCATTTT. Translated: CASSRTGDGQPQHF.